This TCR beta chain comes out of a study of metastatic and nonmetastatic thyroid tumors. Study at large: Repertoires of blood and of tissue (tumor or nodule) from malignant and benign thyroid patients were compared.

In the authors' methods: CDR3 was compared across clinicopathological groups, and the resulting differences were used to build a distant-metastasis classifier for papillary thyroid cancer. With MiXCR, TCRdb reprocessed the PCR reads. The V and J calls, along with clone size, are taken from TCRdb and not from the paper's own processing. This table has about 92,000 clones, 14% to 15% appearing once. This clone was detected many times. No treatment of any kind had been given to any patient before thyroid surgery. Germline loops: CDR1 SGHDN, CDR2 FVKESK. V lost 3 bases and J 0 bases, leaving 5 bases between the germline ends. The CDR3 is made up of 14 amino acids.

Input material: blood. This chain joins TRBV14 and TRBJ1-4, with unresolved D. The clonotype was recovered from a female donor with papillary thyroid cancer or a benign thyroid nodule (not recorded which). Some clones in this sample may be carry-over from other donors' samples. The CDR3 is CASSQVATNEKLFF. The CDR3 bases are TGTGCCAGCAGCCAGGTAGCAACTAATGAAAAACTGTTTTTT.